These 19 T cell receptor beta chains were sequenced from one sample in a study of shared clonotypes between healthy human individuals. This table comes from immunoSEQ multiplex PCR, and its TCRdb copy is limited to in-frame clones, with some not included. The repertoire holds about 960,000 clones, with around three quarters as singletons. Sequencing was done on a sample of memory CD4+ T cells sorted from blood. Subset given: CD45RA-negative fraction. The receptors originated from a man between 18 and 35 years old in good health.

This chain's CDR3 is CAIRADTSGNTEAFF. In DNA, the CDR3 is TGTGCCATCAGGGCGGACACGTCGGGAAACACTGAAGCTTTCTTT. The chain uses TRBV10-3 and TRBJ1-1; possibly TRBD1 for D (5 bases). CDR3 length: 15 residues. With 6 bases removed from V and 2 bases from J, the gap between germline ends came to 16 bases. Germline V gene lookup returns CDR1 ENHRY and CDR2 SYGVKD.

The chain is built from TRBV25-1 and TRBJ2-7, with 8 bases that match TRBD1. The CDR3 contains 15 residues. The germline CDR1 and CDR2 sequences are MGHDK and SYGVNS. The V segment lost 3 bases and the J segment 0 bases; nucleotides outside the gene matches: 4. DNA for the CDR3: TGTGCCAGCAGTGATCCCGGGACAGGCTCCTACGAGCAGTACTTC. The encoded protein is CASSDPGTGSYEQYF.

The chain employs TRBV5-1 and TRBJ1-1, with D unclear. V was cut by 1 base and J by 3 bases, with 10 bases left in between. The CDR3 extends over 14 amino acids. Germline V gene sequence: CDR1 SGHRS, CDR2 YFSETQ. The CDR3: CASSLRTWDTEAFF. The CDR3 coding sequence is TGCGCCAGCAGCTTGCGTACATGGGACACTGAAGCTTTCTTT.

The V gene is TRBV7-9, the J gene TRBJ1-4; tentatively, D is TRBD1 (5 bases). This CDR3 is 16 amino acids long. Germline CDR1 SEHNR, CDR2 FQNEAQ (reference sequence). V dropped 0 bases and J dropped 3 bases, with 11 bases sitting between them. CDR3 amino acids: CASSLAGAGANEKLFF. CDR3 nucleotides: TGTGCCAGCAGCTTAGCTGGGGCCGGGGCTAATGAAAAACTGTTTTTT. The full variable domain, rest sourced from reference TRBV7-9 and TRBJ1-4, is DTGVSQNPRHKITKRGQNVTFRCDPISEHNRLYWYRQTLGQGPEFLTYFQNEAQLEKSRLLSDRFSAERPKGSFSTLEIQRTEQGDSAMYLCASSLAGAGANEKLFFGSGTQLSVL.

This clone was counted a few times. V gene TRBV15 combines with J gene TRBJ1-2; unclear D gene. The ends were cut back, 4 bases at V and 6 bases at J, with 15 bases in the middle. The V gene's germline CDR1 is LNHNV and CDR2 YYDKDF (reference sequence). CDR3 length: 14 amino acids. CDR3 amino acids: CATSTRGGWNGYTF. Here the CDR3 DNA reads TGTGCCACCAGCACCCGCGGAGGTTGGAATGGCTACACCTTC.

This clone was observed once. The gene calls are TRBV5-1 and TRBJ2-5, with a possible D match to TRBD2 (5 bases). Germline CDR1 is SGHRS and CDR2 is YFSETQ. The germline V and J ends were trimmed by 3 bases and 5 bases, with 14 bases remaining between them. CDR3 length: 14 amino acids. CDR3 DNA sequence: TGCGCCAGCAGCTCCTGGACTGGTGGGGAGACCCAGTACTTC. As protein: CASSSWTGGETQYF.

The rearrangement uses TRBV6-5 and TRBJ1-2; weak D call: TRBD1 (6 bases). V lost 6 bases and J lost 6, with 8 bases in between. Germline-derived CDR1 and CDR2 are MNHEY and SVGAGI. This CDR3 has 11 amino acids. The CDR3 spells CASRRGDGYTF. CDR3 bases: TGTGCCAGCAGGAGGGGGGATGGCTACACCTTC.

In nucleotides, the CDR3 is TGTGCCATCAGTGAGATCGGGGGAGAGACCCAGTACTTC. This translates into CAISEIGGETQYF. The chain has TRBV10-3 and TRBJ2-5; D is perhaps TRBD2 (6 bases). V was pared by 2 bases and J by 4 bases, with 8 bases between. Germline lookup yields CDR1 ENHRY and CDR2 SYGVKD. CDR3 length: 13 residues.

This clone has just a few counts. This chain uses TRBV30 with TRBJ1-5, with 11 bases aligning to TRBD1. CDR1 and CDR2 from the germline V gene are GTSNPN and SVGIG (reference sequence). The CDR3 contains 16 residues. The junction had 5 bases not matched to a gene; V was cut back by 0 bases and J by 4 bases. This CDR3 is CAWSVGGQGENQPQHF. CDR3 nucleotides: TGTGCCTGGAGTGTGGGGGGACAGGGGGAGAATCAGCCCCAGCATTTT.

V and J are TRBV19 and TRBJ1-3; unclear D gene. Germline loops: CDR1 LNHDA, CDR2 SQIVND (reference sequence). The CDR3 totals 13 residues. V was pared by 10 bases and J by 0 bases, with 10 bases between. CDR3 sequence (DNA): TGTGCCACCTCGGACTTCTCTGGAAACACCATATATTTT. Amino acids: CATSDFSGNTIYF.

CDR3 sequence reads: CASSLGISTSGRGFGGELFF. Written as DNA, the CDR3 is TGCGCCAGCAGCTTGGGTATATCGACTAGCGGGAGAGGATTTGGGGGGGAGCTGTTTTTT. The chain combines TRBV5-1 with TRBJ2-2; 12 nucleotides align to TRBD2. The CDR3 is 20 amino acids. Germline CDR1 SGHRS, CDR2 YFSETQ. Trimming cost V 0 bases and J 8 bases; bases outside gene matches: 17.

The chain joins TRBV6-6 to TRBJ1-1; D gene uncertain. Between the trimmed V and J ends, which lost 2 bases and 8 bases, there was a span of 9 bases. The CDR3 loop spans 12 amino acids. The germline V gene has CDR1 MNHNY and CDR2 SVGAGI (reference sequence). This CDR3 is CASSYRPEEAFF. The CDR3 nucleotides are TGTGCCAGCAGTTACAGGCCTGAGGAAGCTTTCTTT.

The chain combines TRBV9 with TRBJ2-5; perhaps TRBD1 as D (7 bases). The germline gives CDR1 SGDLS, CDR2 YYNGEE. The CDR3 runs 13 residues. Trimming removed 6 bases from V and 5 bases from J, with 14 bases in between. This CDR3 is CASNSQGGETQYF. CDR3 nucleotide sequence: TGTGCCAGCAATTCTCAGGGGGGCGAGACCCAGTACTTC. The full variable domain, its missing parts supplied by reference TRBV9 and TRBJ2-5, is DSGVTQTPKHLITATGQRVTLRCSPRSGDLSVYWYQQSLDQGLQFLIQYYNGEERAKGNILERFSAQQFPDLHSELNLSSLELGDSALYFCASNSQGGETQYFGPGTRLLVL.

The chain has TRBV7-9 and TRBJ2-7; D is ambiguous. V was trimmed by 1 base and J by 3 bases, leaving 7 bases between them. Looked up from germline, CDR1 is SEHNR and CDR2 is FQNEAQ (reference sequence). The CDR3 spans 13 residues. In nucleotides, the CDR3 is TGTGCCAGCAGCTTAGAGGCCGGCTACGAGCAGTACTTC. Its protein is CASSLEAGYEQYF.

This clone was found once. The chain has TRBV7-9 and TRBJ1-4, with D uncertain. Per germline, CDR1 SEHNR and CDR2 FQNEAQ (reference sequence). The CDR3 extends over 13 amino acids. V was clipped by 5 bases and J by 6 bases, with 10 bases between them. This chain's CDR3 is CASSVFTDEKLFF. CDR3 DNA sequence: TGTGCCAGCAGCGTATTCACCGATGAAAAACTGTTTTTT.

V and J are TRBV5-6 and TRBJ1-4, with D unclear. Trimming left V 1 base short and J 7 bases short, with 11 bases between. Germline V lookup: CDR1 SGHDT, CDR2 YYEEEE. The CDR3 length is 14 residues. The CDR3, as DNA: TGTGCCAGCAGCTTGAGGACCTCCCTTGAAAAACTGTTTTTT. Its protein is CASSLRTSLEKLFF.

The rearrangement joins TRBV7-2 to TRBJ2-5; a weak D match, TRBD2 (5 bases). The length of the CDR3 is 15 residues. CDR1 is SGHTA, CDR2 FQGNSA, per germline. Trimming left V 3 bases short and J 0 bases short, with 11 bases between. CDR3 sequence: CASSLNPGYQETQYF. CDR3 DNA sequence: TGTGCCAGCAGCTTGAACCCGGGGTACCAAGAGACCCAGTACTTC.

This chain uses TRBV18 with TRBJ2-2; D remains ambiguous. Per germline, CDR1 KGHSH and CDR2 LQKENI. The V end was cut by 6 bases, the J end by 0 bases, with 11 bases between. CDR3 length: 15 residues. CDR3 sequence reads: CASSVTVANTGELFF. The CDR3 region has the DNA TGTGCCAGCTCTGTGACGGTCGCGAACACCGGGGAGCTGTTTTTT.

The chain joins TRBV19 to TRBJ1-2; TRBD1 matches at 9 bases. Looked up from germline, CDR1 is LNHDA and CDR2 is SQIVND (reference sequence). Trimming took 3 bases from V and 2 from J; bases not matched to a gene: 13. There are 18 residues in the CDR3. CDR3 DNA sequence: TGTGCCAGTAGTATTTCCCCCTCGGGACAGGGTGCGAACTATGGCTACACCTTC. Amino acids: CASSISPSGQGANYGYTF.